The 13 T cell receptor beta chains reported below all come from one sample, sequenced in a study of human T cells and chemical hapten exposure. TCRdb re-analysed the RACE reads in MiXCR, keeping a single row per CDR3 protein. Of fewer than 500,000 distinct CDR3 sequences in the sample, more than 4.5% were seen once. Time point in this sample: patch test 1, 2 weeks after DPC sensitization. Treatment meaning: therapeutic diphenylcyclopropenone sensitization with weekly scalp DPC. Sequenced here: whole blood, sampled in connection with sensitization to the hapten diphenylcyclopropenone (DPC). These receptors originate from a woman in her forties or fifties with alopecia areata. Some clones in this sample may be carry-over from other donors' samples.

This clonotype came up many times. This rearrangement joins TRBV13 to TRBJ2-3, with 7 bases that match TRBD2. In germline, CDR1 is PRHDT, CDR2 FYEKMQ (reference sequence). V trimming: 3 bases; J trimming: 4 bases; junction bases outside the gene matches: 4. The CDR3 extends over 14 amino acids. CDR3 in DNA: TGTGCCAGCAGCTTTGGGGGAGGGGCAGATACGCAGTATTTT. This gives the protein CASSFGGGADTQYF.

Ten or more counts support this clonotype. V and J are TRBV12-3 or TRBV12-4 and TRBJ2-7, with 13 bases fitting TRBD2. V gave up 5 bases and J gave up 6 bases; unmatched junction bases: 16. This CDR3 has 18 residues. The CDR3: CASSPETSGGLRFREQYF. The DNA for the CDR3 is TGTGCCAGCAGTCCCGAGACTAGCGGGGGGCTACGCTTTCGCGAGCAGTACTTC.

At least ten counts were recorded for this clonotype. This chain uses TRBV19 with TRBJ2-1; 9 nucleotides match TRBD2. This CDR3 is built from 17 residues. V shed 2 bases and J 4 bases; nucleotides not matched to a gene: 9. Germline V CDR1 and CDR2: LNHDA, SQIVND (reference sequence). CDR3: CASSISKGSGGYNEQFF. The DNA for the CDR3 is TGTGCCAGTAGTATATCAAAAGGTAGCGGGGGTTACAATGAGCAGTTCTTC.

The gene calls are TRBV7-2 and TRBJ2-3, with 16 positions matching TRBD2. CDR3 length equals 18 residues. J gave up 4 bases and V 3 bases, and 7 bases lay outside the gene matches. Germline V gene sequence: CDR1 SGHTA, CDR2 FQGNSA. CDR3 loop: CASSLGLAGGPFSDTQYF. The CDR3 DNA sequence: TGTGCCAGCAGCTTGGGACTAGCGGGAGGGCCGTTTTCAGATACGCAGTATTTT.

The V gene is TRBV13, the J gene TRBJ2-7, with D perhaps matching TRBD2 (6 bases). V was trimmed by 2 bases and J by 1 base, leaving 15 bases between them. This CDR3 comprises 16 residues. CDR1 PRHDT and CDR2 FYEKMQ come from the germline V gene (reference sequence). CDR3 in amino acids: CASSLTPGGKSYEQYF. The CDR3 nucleotides are TGTGCCAGCAGCTTAACACCCGGCGGGAAGTCCTACGAGCAGTACTTC.

This clonotype was observed a few times. The gene calls are TRBV12-3 or TRBV12-4 and TRBJ1-2, with no clear D. Trimming took 10 bases from V and 5 from J, leaving 14 bases between them. The CDR3 has 12 amino acids. CDR3: CATALWAYGYTF. CDR3 bases: TGTGCCACCGCGCTCTGGGCATATGGCTACACCTTC.

This clonotype has a count of ten or more. V usage is TRBV3-1 and J usage is TRBJ1-4; 7 bases are shared with TRBD1. Trimming cost V 2 bases and J 4 bases; bases outside gene matches: 1. Germline CDR1 reads LGHDT; CDR2 reads YNNKEL (reference sequence). The CDR3 is 14 residues long. This CDR3 reads CASSQPGGNEKLFF. The CDR3 nucleotides read TGTGCCAGCAGCCAACCAGGGGGTAATGAAAAACTGTTTTTT.

In its sample, this clonotype was seen many times. This chain joins TRBV20-1 and TRBJ2-7; D uncertain. The CDR3 is 11 amino acids. Germline-derived CDR1 and CDR2 are DFQATT and SNEGSKA (reference sequence). V gave up 1 base and J gave up 2 bases, with 3 bases separating them. The chain's CDR3 is CSARGPYEQYF. CDR3 coding DNA: TGCAGTGCTAGAGGTCCCTACGAGCAGTACTTC.

This clonotype was picked up a small number of times. The CDR3 is CAWSVVPAGGAEQFF. The CDR3 DNA reads TGTGCCTGGAGTGTAGTACCCGCGGGAGGGGCTGAGCAGTTCTTC. This chain links TRBV30 with TRBJ2-1, with 9 bases aligning to TRBD2. Germline loops: CDR1 GTSNPN, CDR2 SVGIG (reference sequence). J lost 9 bases, V lost 0 bases, and 9 bases had no gene match. The CDR3 covers 15 residues.

At least ten counts were recorded for this clonotype. The chain employs TRBV10-3 and TRBJ2-7; 9 positions match TRBD1. J was trimmed by 7 bases and V by 4 bases; bases with no gene match: 11. This CDR3 comprises 15 residues. In germline, CDR1 is ENHRY, CDR2 SYGVKD. CDR3 sequence (DNA): TGTGCCATCAGTGGGACCGGGACAGGGTCGAGTGAGCAGTACTTC. It specifies CAISGTGTGSSEQYF.

This clonotype has a count of ten or more. The chain has TRBV7-2 and TRBJ1-2, with 10 bases aligning to TRBD1. The CDR3 runs 15 residues. Germline assignment: CDR1 SGHTA and CDR2 FQGNSA. J gave up 4 bases and V 5 bases, and 7 bases lay outside the gene matches. The CDR3 reads CASSRGTGASYGYTF. The CDR3 DNA is TGTGCCAGCAGCCGGGGGACAGGGGCCTCCTATGGCTACACCTTC.

The sample holds a few counts of this clonotype. The chain has TRBV10-2 and TRBJ1-5, with 10 bases that match TRBD1. Trimming at V came to 4 bases and at J to 7 bases, leaving 4 bases not matched to a gene. Looked up from germline, CDR1 is WSHSY and CDR2 is SAAADI. The CDR3 is 14 residues long. The DNA of the CDR3 is TGCGCCAGCAGTGGGGACAGGGGCATCCAGCCCCAGCATTTT. This codes for CASSGDRGIQPQHF.

In DNA, the CDR3 is TGCAGCGTTTCCCGGGTCGCAGATACGCAGTATTTT. As protein: CSVSRVADTQYF. The chain is built from TRBV29-1 and TRBJ2-3; D gene unclear. The germline V gene has CDR1 SQVTM and CDR2 ANQGSEA. Deletions cut 5 bases from V and 4 bases from J, with 10 bases between. The CDR3 extends over 12 amino acids.